The sequence of this T cell receptor (beta chain) was determined in a study of spatial heterogeneity in lung cancer. Study summary: After resection, follow-up PBMC samples were sequenced when available, at a median of approximately 25 months later. Raw sequencing reads included, on average, more than eight appearances of each unique TCR and UMI combination. Study observations and caveats: Relative to follow-up, resection was when ubiquitous expanded tumor TCRs appeared more in blood.

V lost 4 bases and J lost 7, with 11 bases in between. This CDR3 contains 11 residues. Germline CDR1 reads DFQATT; CDR2 reads SNEGSKA (reference sequence). Time point here: blood at routine non-recurrence follow-up after resection. The input material, whole RNA from tumor, nontumor lung or frozen PBMC, was sequenced unsorted. TCRdb re-called the 5' RACE reads with MiXCR, one entry per CDR3 protein. Here the sample spans tens of thousands of distinct CDR3 sequences, about 12% being singletons. A few counts support this clonotype. Its antigen is undetermined. The V call is TRBV20-1, the J call TRBJ2-7, with D unresolved. The receptor was derived from a male donor with early-stage non-small cell lung cancer. The specimen comprised PBMCs, sampled at follow-up. The CDR3 loop is CSAIPTEEQYF. For the CDR3, the DNA is TGCAGTGCTATACCCACTGAGGAGCAGTACTTC.